These T cell receptor beta chains were read from a single sample in a study of long-term antiretroviral therapy in people with HIV. Sequenced by immunoSEQ multiplex PCR; TCRdb stores in-frame clones only, minus some. Of 28,000 or so clones listed, 85% to 90% were seen once; the top ten hold 3.5% to 5%. The starting material was unsorted PBMCs, obtained 0.5 years after starting antiretroviral therapy. The receptors derive from a woman between 18 and 30 years old with HIV. The CDR3 runs from the conserved cysteine through the conserved F or W. The D gene is left open where the match is weak. Size is stated for part of the rows, as once, few or many counts, or as a class when the clone is expanded.

TRBV5-6	TRBJ1-4	NA	NA	TGTGCCAGCAGCTTGCGTGGGCGGATTAATGAAAAACTGTTTTTT	CASSLRGRINEKLFF
TRBV6-5	TRBJ1-3	NA	once	TGTGCCAGCACGGCTGGAAACACCATATATTTT	CASTAGNTIYF
TRBV6-5	TRBJ2-7	NA	NA	TGTGCCAGCAAACGGGGGGCTGTCTACGAGCAGTACTTC	CASKRGAVYEQYF
TRBV7-9	TRBJ2-5	NA	NA	TGTGCCAGCAGCTTACCAATTCGGGTCGAAGAGACCCAGTACTTC	CASSLPIRVEETQYF
TRBV13	TRBJ1-4	NA	NA	TGTGCCAGCAGCTTAGGTGCAACTAATGAAAAACTGTTTTTT	CASSLGATNEKLFF
TRBV4-3	TRBJ2-2	TRBD2	NA	TGCGCCAGCAGCCAAAGAACCCCGGGACTAGCGGGAGGACTAGGCACCGGGGAGCTGTTTTTT	CASSQRTPGLAGGLGTGELFF
TRBV5-6	TRBJ2-7	TRBD2	NA	TGTGCCAGCAGCTTGGGTTGGGGGGGAGACGAGCAGTACTTC	CASSLGWGGDEQYF
TRBV19	TRBJ1-1	NA	few	TGTGCCAGTAGTATAAGGAGGAGAGGAGGCACTGAAGCTTTCTTT	CASSIRRRGGTEAFF
TRBV7-3	TRBJ1-4	NA	NA	TGTGCCAGCAGCTCGGGGGATCGAGCTGGGAATGAAAAACTGTTTTTT	CASSSGDRAGNEKLFF
TRBV7-9	TRBJ2-7	TRBD2	NA	TGTGCCAGCAGGAACGAGCGGGGGGGCTACGAGCAGTACTTC	CASRNERGGYEQYF
TRBV11-2	TRBJ2-7	TRBD1	NA	TGTGCCAGCAGCTTAGGGGTGGGACCCCAGGGGGAACAGTACTTC	CASSLGVGPQGEQYF
TRBV4-2	TRBJ2-1	TRBD2	once	TGTGCCAGCAGCCAAGAATTGCCTAGCGGAAATGAGCAGTTCTTC	CASSQELPSGNEQFF
TRBV27	TRBJ2-1	TRBD1	NA	TGTGCCAGCACTTCCAGGGGGCACAATGAGCAGTTCTTC	CASTSRGHNEQFF
TRBV5-1	TRBJ1-2	TRBD1	NA	TGCGCCAGCAGCTTGAGGTCCAGGACAGGGGTACGGAGCTATGGCTACACCTTC	CASSLRSRTGVRSYGYTF
TRBV7-4	TRBJ2-7	NA	NA	TGTGCCAGCAGCCAAGTAACGGAGTCCTCATCCTACGAGCAGTACTTC	CASSQVTESSSYEQYF
TRBV11-1	TRBJ2-7	NA	NA	TGTGCCAGCAGCTCGTACCGGGCACCCTACGAGCAGTACTTC	CASSSYRAPYEQYF
TRBV28	TRBJ1-5	NA	NA	TGTGCCAGCAGTTTCCGACGAGGGTTGGGTCAGCCCCAGCATTTT	CASSFRRGLGQPQHF
TRBV2	TRBJ1-5	TRBD1	NA	TGTGCCAGCGGTCGGGAACTAGGGGACAGGGGGTTCTATGATCAGCCCCAGCATTTT	CASGRELGDRGFYDQPQHF
TRBV1	TRBJ1-3	NA	NA	TGCACCAGCAGCCAAGCCGCTTCCGAGGGTAGCTCTGGAAACACCATATATTTT	CTSSQAASEGSSGNTIYF
TRBV7-8	TRBJ2-5	TRBD2	NA	TGTGCCAGCAGCTCCACCCTGGGGGGACTAGCGGGATCGAGAGAGACCCAGTACTTC	CASSSTLGGLAGSRETQYF
TRBV11-1	TRBJ2-1	TRBD1	NA	TGTGCCAGCAGCTTAGATCGGCGGACAGGGTTTAGGGAGCAGTTCTTC	CASSLDRRTGFREQFF
TRBV27	TRBJ2-1	NA	NA	TGTGCCAGCAGTTTTGAGGGCCATGAGCAGTTCTTC	CASSFEGHEQFF
TRBV6-5	TRBJ2-2	NA	NA	TGTGCCAGCAGTTACTCAGACGGGGGGGAGCTGTTTTTT	CASSYSDGGELFF
TRBV7-2	TRBJ2-5	NA	NA	TGTGCCAGCAGCCCTCTTATACGGCAACAGACCCAGTACTTC	CASSPLIRQQTQYF
TRBV4-1	TRBJ2-3	TRBD1	once	TGCGCCAGCAGCCAAAAGGACAGGGCCACAGATACGCAGTATTTT	CASSQKDRATDTQYF
TRBV27	TRBJ2-1	TRBD2	NA	TGTGCCAGCAGTTTTGACTGGGTAGCGGGAACGAGCTCCTACAATGAGCAGTTCTTC	CASSFDWVAGTSSYNEQFF
TRBV28	TRBJ1-2	NA	few	TGTGCCAGCAGTCCCCGGGGCAGGGTTCGGGGCTACACCTTC	CASSPRGRVRGYTF
TRBV27	TRBJ1-4	TRBD1	NA	TGTGCCAGCAGTTTAAGCAGGGGGTCTGAAAAACTGTTTTTT	CASSLSRGSEKLFF
TRBV28	TRBJ2-7	TRBD1	NA	TGTGCCAGCAGCCCGGGACAGGTACTATCCTACGAGCAGTACTTC	CASSPGQVLSYEQYF
TRBV4-1	TRBJ2-1	NA	NA	TGCGCCAGCAGCCAAGATGGAGGGTTCGGCTACAATGAGCAGTTCTTC	CASSQDGGFGYNEQFF
TRBV15	TRBJ1-1	NA	NA	TGTGCCACAAAAATCGGGGGCCTGTTGAACACTGAAGCTTTCTTT	CATKIGGLLNTEAFF
TRBV10-1	TRBJ2-2	TRBD2	NA	TGCGCCAGCAGTGAGGTTGTAGCGGGAGTTAGGACCGGGGAGCTGTTTTTT	CASSEVVAGVRTGELFF
TRBV11-3	TRBJ2-3	NA	NA	TGTGCCAGCAGCTTGGGCTCGGAGAATACGCAGTATTTT	CASSLGSENTQYF
TRBV11-2	TRBJ1-5	NA	NA	TGTGCCAGCAGCTTAAGTAATAGCAATCAGCCCCAGCATTTT	CASSLSNSNQPQHF
TRBV18	TRBJ1-5	NA	NA	TGTGCCAGCTCACCGGAGGAGAATCAGCCCCAGCATTTT	CASSPEENQPQHF
TRBV7-2	TRBJ2-1	TRBD1	NA	TGTGCCAGCAGCTTAGGTGGACAGGGGGCGTACCAGCAGTTCTTC	CASSLGGQGAYQQFF
TRBV7-3	TRBJ1-2	TRBD1	NA	TGTGCCAGCAGCCCCACCGGCCCCGGGACAGATGGGAGGGGCTACACCTTC	CASSPTGPGTDGRGYTF
TRBV19	TRBJ1-2	NA	NA	TGTGCCAGTAGTATGGTGAGGGACGGCTACACCTTC	CASSMVRDGYTF
TRBV10-2	TRBJ2-7	NA	NA	TGCGCCAGCAGTGACGAGGGGACGCCCGAAGGGTACGAGCAGTACTTC	CASSDEGTPEGYEQYF
TRBV28	TRBJ2-7	NA	NA	TGTGCCAGCAGCCCCGGACTGGACACCTACGAGCAGTACTTC	CASSPGLDTYEQYF
TRBV7-9	TRBJ2-2	NA	NA	TGTGCCAGCAGTTCCGCCATCCGCGGGGAGCTGTTTTTT	CASSSAIRGELFF
TRBV5-1	TRBJ1-2	NA	NA	TGCGCCAGCAGCTTGGTGACAGGTAGCTACTATGGCTACACCTTC	CASSLVTGSYYGYTF
TRBV13	TRBJ1-2	NA	NA	TGTGCCAGCAGCCCCCCCGTTATTCTGGGTATGGACTATGGCTACACCTTC	CASSPPVILGMDYGYTF
TRBV7-3	TRBJ2-3	TRBD2	NA	TGTGCCAGCAGCTTCGGACTAGCGGGAGGTTCAGATACGCAGTATTTT	CASSFGLAGGSDTQYF
TRBV9	TRBJ2-1	TRBD1	NA	TGTGCCAGCAGCGTAGGAGGGGGCCCGGGCAATGAGCAGTTCTTC	CASSVGGGPGNEQFF
TRBV19	TRBJ1-5	NA	NA	TGTGCCAGTAGTCCCCCCTTTGGGAGCAATCAGCCCCAGCATTTT	CASSPPFGSNQPQHF
TRBV7-9	TRBJ2-1	TRBD2	once	TGTGCCAGCAGCTTAGCGACTAGCGCCCGGAACAATGAGCAGTTCTTC	CASSLATSARNNEQFF
TRBV29-1	TRBJ1-1	NA	once	TGCAGCGTTGCAGCGAACACTGAAGCTTTCTTT	CSVAANTEAFF
TRBV7-2	TRBJ2-7	TRBD1	NA	TGTGCCAGCAGCTCCTACAGGGGGAAGAACAACGAGCAGTACTTC	CASSSYRGKNNEQYF
TRBV2	TRBJ1-4	NA	NA	TGTGCCAGCAGTGTAACGGGATCTAATGAAAAACTGTTTTTT	CASSVTGSNEKLFF
TRBV11-3	TRBJ2-1	NA	once	TGTGCCAGCAGCTCCTTTGGGCGGGACAATGAGCAGTTCTTC	CASSSFGRDNEQFF
TRBV7-2	TRBJ2-7	TRBD2	NA	TGTGCCAGCAGCCTGGGACTAGCGGGAGGTCGTCGCGAGCAGTACTTC	CASSLGLAGGRREQYF